Given below is one TCR beta chain in context. The assay was immunoSEQ multiplex PCR, and TCRdb's table has in-frame clones only and misses some. The sample holds 150,000 to 200,000 clones, around four fifths seen once. This entry comes from a study of blood T cell repertoires in COVID-19. In the study overall: Nucleic acid was either cDNA or gDNA, and it came from T cells, B-cell-depleted T cells, or PBMCs.

V lost 5 bases to trimming and J lost 2 bases, with 12 bases between them. In germline, CDR1 is KGHDR, CDR2 SFDVKD. This CDR3 comprises 16 residues. The TCR was taken from a woman of 80 years or more with COVID-19, enrolled during active disease. The rearrangement joins TRBV24-1 to TRBJ2-6; possible D gene TRBD2, 5 bases. The sample was peripheral blood. CDR3 protein: CATSARTLPGANVLTF. The CDR3, as DNA: TGTGCCACCAGTGCCAGGACTCTTCCTGGGGCCAACGTCCTGACTTTC.